Following are 3 T cell receptor beta chains from one sample sequenced in a study of CDR3 diversity in severe acne. TCRdb re-called the PCR reads with MiXCR, one entry per CDR3 protein. Among about 93,000 distinct CDR3 sequences listed, 45% to 50% were seen once. Sequencing input: blood. Receptors originate from a male donor in good health, serving as a control.

The chain joins TRBV20-1 to TRBJ1-5; D is perhaps TRBD1 (5 bases). Germline V gene data show CDR1 as DFQATT and CDR2 as SNEGSKA (reference sequence). This CDR3 is built from 13 residues. The V gene lost 3 bases and the J gene lost 7 bases, with 13 bases spanning the gap. The CDR3: CSASGGSGQPQHF. The CDR3 DNA follows: TGCAGTGCTAGCGGGGGAAGCGGCCAGCCCCAGCATTTT.

The chain carries TRBV5-1 and TRBJ2-7, with D maybe TRBD1 (6 bases). This CDR3 spans 14 amino acids. The V gene's germline CDR1 is SGHRS and CDR2 YFSETQ. V was shortened by 0 bases and J by 3 bases, with 10 bases between the two germline ends. The CDR3 DNA is TGCGCCAGCAGCTTGGTTCCAGGGGACTACGAGCAGTACTTC. This translates into CASSLVPGDYEQYF.

The chain uses TRBV7-2 and TRBJ2-3, with TRBD2 matching 13 bases. The CDR3 is made up of 16 amino acids. After removal of 4 bases from V and 4 bases from J, the junction contained 5 bases not matched to a gene. Germline lookup yields CDR1 SGHTA and CDR2 FQGNSA. The CDR3 DNA reads as TGTGCCAGCAGCTCACCGGGACTAGCGGGATCAGATACGCAGTATTTT. Translated, it gives CASSSPGLAGSDTQYF.